A single sample gave rise to the 22 T cell receptor beta chains below, sequenced in a study of T cells expressing NK-cell markers. TCRdb reprocessed the 5' RACE reads and stores each CDR3 protein as one record, lacking DNA. Found here are about 390,000 distinct CDR3 sequences; the top ten clones hold approximately 11%. Sequenced input: blood T cells: a sorted CD56 or NKG2C T cell subset, CD4+ or CD8+ T cells, or bulk PBMC T cells (not recorded which). The receptors here all came from a woman aged 45-65 years in good health.

The chain is built from TRBV20-1 and TRBJ2-6; TCRdb designates TRBD1, a call that cannot be tested without DNA. The germline gives CDR1 DFQATT, CDR2 SNEGSKA (reference sequence). CDR3 length equals 19 residues. The CDR3 sequence: CSAYVVAGTGSSGANVLTF.

The chain has TRBV7-9 and TRBJ2-1; TCRdb calls TRBD1, which cannot be checked without DNA. CDR3 length equals 16 residues. Germline CDR1 reads SEHNR; CDR2 reads FQNEAQ (reference sequence). CDR3 residues: CAGGLGGSPLNNEQFF.

CDR3 residues: CASSQLAGSSYEQYF. The chain has TRBV27 and TRBJ2-7; TCRdb returns TRBD2, unconfirmable since there is no DNA. CDR1 MNHEY and CDR2 SMNVEV come from the germline V gene (reference sequence). The CDR3 is 15 amino acids.

The J gene is TRBJ2-1, the V gene TRBV12-3 or TRBV12-4; absent DNA, TCRdb's TRBD1 call cannot be checked. CDR3 length: 14 amino acids. CDR3 residues: CASHDEGPNNEQFF.

The chain employs TRBV2 and TRBJ2-3; the TRBD1 assignment by TCRdb is unverifiable without DNA. Germline V gene data show CDR1 as SNHLY and CDR2 as FYNNEI. The CDR3 spans 13 residues. The CDR3 loop is CASTERGADTQYF.

The rearrangement links TRBV5-1 to TRBJ2-1; TCRdb's D gene call, TRBD1, goes unchecked for lack of DNA. Germline CDR1 and CDR2: SGHRS and YFSETQ. The CDR3 contains 19 residues. The CDR3: CASSLFARGGSRRYNEQFF.

J is TRBJ2-1 and V is TRBV12-3 or TRBV12-4; TCRdb lists TRBD1, though no DNA is available to test this call. This CDR3 has 13 amino acids. The CDR3: CASTLGLIDEQFF.

The rearrangement links TRBV5-1 to TRBJ2-3; lacking DNA, the TRBD2 call made by TCRdb goes unchecked. This CDR3 spans 17 amino acids. Germline V gene sequence: CDR1 SGHRS, CDR2 YFSETQ. CDR3 sequence reads: CASSLVRGGRTGDTQYF.

The rearrangement joins TRBV20-1 to TRBJ2-1; TCRdb's D gene call, TRBD2, goes unchecked for lack of DNA. Per the germline V gene, CDR1 is DFQATT and CDR2 is SNEGSKA (reference sequence). The CDR3 totals 14 residues. This CDR3 reads CSAVKAGGGKEQFF.

The chain carries TRBV30 and TRBJ1-2; the TCRdb call, TRBD1, lacks DNA for checking. This CDR3 comprises 13 residues. Looked up from germline, CDR1 is GTSNPN and CDR2 is SVGIG (reference sequence). CDR3 residues: CASPDTQGGGYTF. Full variable domain (rest looked up from reference TRBV30 and TRBJ1-2): SQTIHQWPATLVQPVGSPLSLECTVEGTSNPNLYWYRQAAGRGLQLLFYSVGIGQISSEVPQNLSASRPQDRQFILSSKKLLLSDSGFYLCASPDTQGGGYTFGSGTRLTVV.

CDR3 amino acids: CASSQDSRAGITGELFF. The gene calls are TRBV4-1 and TRBJ2-2; TCRdb calls TRBD1, which cannot be checked without DNA. The CDR3 is made up of 17 amino acids. Germline values: CDR1 MGHRA, CDR2 YSYEKL.

This chain connects TRBV7-8 to TRBJ2-3; TCRdb lists TRBD1, though no DNA is available to test this call. CDR1 is SGHVS, CDR2 FQNEAQ, per germline. This CDR3 has 16 amino acids. Here the CDR3 reads CASSLRNRGYTDTQYF.

This chain uses TRBV18 with TRBJ1-2. This CDR3 is built from 14 residues. The germline CDR1 and CDR2 sequences are KGHSH and LQKENI. The chain's CDR3 is CASSPTGIDYGYTF.

V is TRBV10-1 and J is TRBJ2-7; the D gene TCRdb calls, TRBD2, cannot be checked with no DNA. CDR3 size: 13 residues. CDR1 and CDR2 (germline): WNHNN, SYGVQD (reference sequence). The CDR3 region is CASSPQREGPGYF.

The V call is TRBV14, the J call TRBJ2-1; checking the TCRdb D call of TRBD2 is not possible without DNA. CDR3 length: 14 amino acids. Germline V lookup: CDR1 SGHDN, CDR2 FVKESK. The CDR3 sequence: CATSIGPSYNEQFF.

The rearrangement links TRBV6-5 to TRBJ2-1; the TCRdb D gene call, TRBD2, has no DNA to confirm it. The CDR3 contains 15 residues. Per germline, CDR1 MNHEY and CDR2 SVGAGI. The CDR3 loop reads CASSLAGGGYNEQFF.

This chain uses TRBV19 with TRBJ2-1; the TRBD2 assignment by TCRdb is unverifiable without DNA. This CDR3 has 15 residues. The germline V gene has CDR1 LNHDA and CDR2 SQIVND (reference sequence). CDR3 sequence: CASREGGTSDNEQFF.

V is TRBV29-1 and J is TRBJ2-2; with no DNA, the TCRdb D assignment of TRBD2 cannot be verified. Germline assignment: CDR1 SQVTM and CDR2 ANQGSEA. The length of the CDR3 is 15 residues. CDR3 sequence: CSVGFLAGGTGELFF.

The J gene is TRBJ2-1, the V gene TRBV6-5; the TCRdb call, TRBD2, lacks DNA for checking. This CDR3 has 14 residues. Germline CDR1 MNHEY, CDR2 SVGAGI. The CDR3 loop is CATTSSGSRNEQFF.

This rearrangement joins TRBV12-3 or TRBV12-4 to TRBJ2-3; lacking DNA, the TRBD2 call made by TCRdb goes unchecked. This CDR3 contains 17 residues. CDR3: CASSHRTSGTSTDTQYF.

This chain connects TRBV6-4 to TRBJ2-2; absent DNA, TCRdb's TRBD2 call cannot be checked. The CDR3 loop spans 16 amino acids. CDR1 and CDR2 from the germline V gene are MRHNA and SNTAGT. CDR3 residues: CASKQLAGVDTGELFF.

This chain joins TRBV28 and TRBJ2-3. The germline V gene encodes CDR1 MDHEN and CDR2 SYDVKM. The CDR3 has 15 residues. The CDR3 protein is CASSLRQVVTDTQYF.